This T cell receptor (beta chain) was recorded in a study of blood T cell repertoires in COVID-19. Study at large: Samples came from the United States, Italy and Spain, spanning acute and convalescent COVID-19. PBMCs, B-cell-depleted T cells, or T cells provided the cDNA or gDNA that made up the material.

This CDR3 is 15 amino acids long. The germline V gene encodes CDR1 SGHAT and CDR2 FQNNGV. The V end was cut by 5 bases, the J end by 6 bases, with 16 bases between. Original data processing: The authors estimated nucleated cell counts from reference gene primer amplification. Libraries were prepared by immunoSEQ multiplex PCR; TCRdb keeps only in-frame clonotypes and omits some of them. Clone size and V and J calls were adopted from that table, with D and trimming inferred from the DNA. Of a few hundred thousand clones listed, roughly 80% are singletons. The chain employs TRBV11-2 and TRBJ2-2; D is perhaps TRBD1 (5 bases). This sequence was found in a woman under 30 with acute or convalescent COVID-19. Sequenced: peripheral blood. In nucleotides, the CDR3 is TGTGCCAGCAGCCCCGTGGTAGGGGTCCCCGGGGAGCTGTTTTTT. It translates to CASSPVVGVPGELFF.